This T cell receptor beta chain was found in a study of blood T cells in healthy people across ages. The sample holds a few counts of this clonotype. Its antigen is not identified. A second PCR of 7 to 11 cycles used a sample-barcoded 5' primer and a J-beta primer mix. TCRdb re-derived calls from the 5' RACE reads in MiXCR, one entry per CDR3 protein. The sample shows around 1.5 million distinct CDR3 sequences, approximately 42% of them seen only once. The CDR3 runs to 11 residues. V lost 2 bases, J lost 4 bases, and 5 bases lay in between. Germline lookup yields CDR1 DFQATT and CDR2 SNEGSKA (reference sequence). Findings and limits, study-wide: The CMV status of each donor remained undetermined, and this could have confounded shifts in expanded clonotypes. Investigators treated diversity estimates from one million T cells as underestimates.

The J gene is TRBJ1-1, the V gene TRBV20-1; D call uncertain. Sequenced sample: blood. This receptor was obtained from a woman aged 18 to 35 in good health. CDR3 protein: CSARSGTEAFF. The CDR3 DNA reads TGCAGTGCTAGATCGGGCACTGAAGCTTTCTTT.